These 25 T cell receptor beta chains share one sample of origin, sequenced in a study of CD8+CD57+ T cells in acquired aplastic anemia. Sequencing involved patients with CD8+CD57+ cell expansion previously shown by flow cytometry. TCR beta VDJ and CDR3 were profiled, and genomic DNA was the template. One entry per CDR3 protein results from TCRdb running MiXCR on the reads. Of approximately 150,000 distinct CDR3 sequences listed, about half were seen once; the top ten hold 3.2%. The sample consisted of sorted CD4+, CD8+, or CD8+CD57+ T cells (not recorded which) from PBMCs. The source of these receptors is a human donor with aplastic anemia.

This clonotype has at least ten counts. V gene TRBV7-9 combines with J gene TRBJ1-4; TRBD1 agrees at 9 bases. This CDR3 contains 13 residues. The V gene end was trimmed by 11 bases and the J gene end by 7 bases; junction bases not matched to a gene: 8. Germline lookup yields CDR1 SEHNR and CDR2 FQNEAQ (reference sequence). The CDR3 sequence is CAAWDREGEKLFF. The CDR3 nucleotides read TGTGCCGCGTGGGACAGGGAGGGTGAAAAACTGTTTTTT. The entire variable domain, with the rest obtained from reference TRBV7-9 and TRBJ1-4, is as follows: DTGVSQNPRHKITKRGQNVTFRCDPISEHNRLYWYRQTLGQGPEFLTYFQNEAQLEKSRLLSDRFSAERPKGSFSTLEIQRTEQGDSAMYLCAAWDREGEKLFFGSGTQLSVL.

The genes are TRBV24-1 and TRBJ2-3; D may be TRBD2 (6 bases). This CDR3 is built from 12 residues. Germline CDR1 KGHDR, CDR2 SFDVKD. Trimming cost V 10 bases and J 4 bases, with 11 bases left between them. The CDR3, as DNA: TGTGCCACTGCGGGATTGTCAGATACGCAGTATTTT. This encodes CATAGLSDTQYF.

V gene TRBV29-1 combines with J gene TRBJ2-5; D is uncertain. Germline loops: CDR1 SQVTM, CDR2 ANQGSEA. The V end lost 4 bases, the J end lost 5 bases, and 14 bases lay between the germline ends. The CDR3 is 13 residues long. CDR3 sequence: CSVAPTSSETQYF. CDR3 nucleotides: TGCAGCGTTGCCCCCACAAGCTCGGAGACCCAGTACTTC.

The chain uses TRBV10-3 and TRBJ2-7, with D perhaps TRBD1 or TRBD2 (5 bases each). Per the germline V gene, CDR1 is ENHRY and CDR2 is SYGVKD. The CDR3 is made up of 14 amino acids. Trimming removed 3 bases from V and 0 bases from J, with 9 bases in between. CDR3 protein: CAISEAGASYEQYF. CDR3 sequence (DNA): TGTGCCATCAGTGAAGCCGGGGCCTCCTACGAGCAGTACTTC.

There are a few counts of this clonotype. The CDR3 is CASSYTGREDNEQFF. CDR3 nucleotides: TGTGCCAGCAGTTACACGGGAAGGGAAGACAATGAGCAGTTCTTC. V and J are TRBV6-2 or TRBV6-3 and TRBJ2-1, with D perhaps matching TRBD2 (5 bases). V was pared by 2 bases and J by 5 bases, with 13 bases between. The germline V gene encodes CDR1 MNHEY and CDR2 SVGEGT. This CDR3 is built from 15 residues.

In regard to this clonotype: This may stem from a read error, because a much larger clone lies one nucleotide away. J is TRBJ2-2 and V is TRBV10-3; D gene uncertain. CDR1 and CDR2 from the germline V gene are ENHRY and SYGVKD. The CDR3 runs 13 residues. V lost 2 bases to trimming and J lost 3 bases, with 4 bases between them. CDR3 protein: CAISETDTGELFF. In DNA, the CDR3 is TGTGCCATCAGTGAGACCGACACCGGGGAGCTGTTTTTT.

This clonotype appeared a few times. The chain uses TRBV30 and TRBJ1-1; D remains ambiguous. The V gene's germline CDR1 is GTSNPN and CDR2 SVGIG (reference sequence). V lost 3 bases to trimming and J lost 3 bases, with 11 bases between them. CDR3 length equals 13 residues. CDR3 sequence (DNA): TGTGCCTGGAGGGGCAAGGGAGACACTGAAGCTTTCTTT. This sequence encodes CAWRGKGDTEAFF.

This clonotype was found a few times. The CDR3 region is CASSFTESSGNTIYF. In DNA, the CDR3 is TGTGCCAGCAGTTTTACAGAGAGCTCTGGAAACACCATATATTTT. The chain combines TRBV6-2 or TRBV6-3 with TRBJ1-3; unclear D gene. This CDR3 is built from 15 residues. CDR1 MNHEY and CDR2 SVGEGT come from the germline V gene. Trimming cost V 4 bases and J 0 bases, with 10 bases left between them.

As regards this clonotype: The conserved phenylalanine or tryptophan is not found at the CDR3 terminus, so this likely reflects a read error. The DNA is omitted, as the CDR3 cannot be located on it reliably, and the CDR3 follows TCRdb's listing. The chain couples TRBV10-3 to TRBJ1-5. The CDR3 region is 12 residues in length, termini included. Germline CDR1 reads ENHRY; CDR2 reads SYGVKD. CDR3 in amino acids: CATSSVRQTGGS.

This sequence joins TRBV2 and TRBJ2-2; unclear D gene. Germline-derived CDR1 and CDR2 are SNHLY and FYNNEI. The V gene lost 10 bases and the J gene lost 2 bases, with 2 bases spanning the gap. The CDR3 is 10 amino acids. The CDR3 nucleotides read TGTGCCATCAACACCGGGGAGCTGTTTTTT. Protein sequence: CAINTGELFF.

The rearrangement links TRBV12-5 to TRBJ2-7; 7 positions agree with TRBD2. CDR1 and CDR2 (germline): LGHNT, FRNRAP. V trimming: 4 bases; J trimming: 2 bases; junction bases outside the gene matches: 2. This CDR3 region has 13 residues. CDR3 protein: CASGWGGAYEQYF. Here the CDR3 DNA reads TGTGCTAGTGGTTGGGGAGGGGCCTACGAGCAGTACTTC.

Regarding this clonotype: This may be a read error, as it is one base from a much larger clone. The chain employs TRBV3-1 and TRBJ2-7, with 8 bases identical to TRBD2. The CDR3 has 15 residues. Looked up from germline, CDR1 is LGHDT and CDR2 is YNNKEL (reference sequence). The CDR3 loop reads CARSQDPGGRYEQYF. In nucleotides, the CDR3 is TGTGCCCGCAGCCAAGATCCGGGAGGGAGGTACGAGCAGTACTTC.

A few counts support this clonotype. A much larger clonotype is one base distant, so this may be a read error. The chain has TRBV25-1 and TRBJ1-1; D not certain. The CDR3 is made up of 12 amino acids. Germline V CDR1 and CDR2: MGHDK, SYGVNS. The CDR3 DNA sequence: TGTGCCAGCAGTGAAAGAGGTACTGAAGCTTCCTTT. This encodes CASSERGTEASF.

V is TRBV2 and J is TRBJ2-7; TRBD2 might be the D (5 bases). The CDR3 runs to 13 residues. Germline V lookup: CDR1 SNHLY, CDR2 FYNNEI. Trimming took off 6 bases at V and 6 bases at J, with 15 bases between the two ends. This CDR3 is CASRRLTAGEQYF. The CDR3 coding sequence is TGTGCCAGCAGGCGACTGACGGCGGGCGAGCAGTACTTC.

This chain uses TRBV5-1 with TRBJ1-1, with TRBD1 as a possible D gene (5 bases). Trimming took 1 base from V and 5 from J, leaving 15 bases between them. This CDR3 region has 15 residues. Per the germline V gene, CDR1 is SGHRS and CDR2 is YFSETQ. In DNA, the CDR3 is TGCGCCAGCAGCTTGACGAGGGGTTCGGGAACTGAAGCTTTCTTT. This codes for CASSLTRGSGTEAFF.

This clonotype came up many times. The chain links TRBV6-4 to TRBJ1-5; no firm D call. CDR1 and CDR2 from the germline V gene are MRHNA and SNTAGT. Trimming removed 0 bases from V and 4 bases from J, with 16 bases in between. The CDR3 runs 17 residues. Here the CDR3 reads CASSDSFWSRGNQPQHF. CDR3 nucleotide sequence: TGTGCCAGCAGTGACTCCTTTTGGTCACGGGGAAATCAGCCCCAGCATTTT.

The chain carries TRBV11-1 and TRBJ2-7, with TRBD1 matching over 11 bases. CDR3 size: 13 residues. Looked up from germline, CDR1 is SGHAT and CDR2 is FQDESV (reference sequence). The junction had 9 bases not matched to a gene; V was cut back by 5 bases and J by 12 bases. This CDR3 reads CASSHRDRGLGYV. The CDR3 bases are TGTGCCAGCAGCCACCGGGACAGGGGGTTGGGGTACGTC.

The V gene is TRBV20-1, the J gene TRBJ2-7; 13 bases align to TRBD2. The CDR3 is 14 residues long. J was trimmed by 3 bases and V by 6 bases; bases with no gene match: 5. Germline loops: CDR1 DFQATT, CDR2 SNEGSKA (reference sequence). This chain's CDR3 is CSAMGLAGYYEQYF. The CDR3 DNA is TGCAGTGCCATGGGACTAGCGGGATACTACGAGCAGTACTTC.

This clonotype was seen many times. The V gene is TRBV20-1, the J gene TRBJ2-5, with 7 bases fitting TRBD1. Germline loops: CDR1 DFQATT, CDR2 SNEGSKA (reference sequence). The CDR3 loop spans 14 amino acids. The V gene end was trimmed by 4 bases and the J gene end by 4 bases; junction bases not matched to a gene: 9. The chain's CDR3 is CSAIDRALRETQYF. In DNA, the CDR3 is TGCAGTGCTATAGACAGGGCACTAAGAGAGACCCAGTACTTC.

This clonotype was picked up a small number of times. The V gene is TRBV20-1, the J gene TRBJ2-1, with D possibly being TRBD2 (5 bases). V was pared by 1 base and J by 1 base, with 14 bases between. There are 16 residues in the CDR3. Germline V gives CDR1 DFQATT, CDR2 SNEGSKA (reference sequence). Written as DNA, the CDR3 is TGCAGTGCTAGAGGGGCGTGGAGCGGTTCCTACAATGAGCAGTTCTTC. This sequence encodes CSARGAWSGSYNEQFF.

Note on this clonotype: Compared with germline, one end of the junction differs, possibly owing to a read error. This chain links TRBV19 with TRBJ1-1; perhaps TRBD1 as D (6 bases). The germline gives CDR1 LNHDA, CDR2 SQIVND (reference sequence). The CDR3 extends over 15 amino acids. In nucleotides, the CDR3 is TGTGCCAGTAGTATAGGTGGGGGCGGGAACAATGAAGCTTTCTTT. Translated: CASSIGGGGNNEAFF. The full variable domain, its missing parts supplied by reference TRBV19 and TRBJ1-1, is DGGITQSPKYLFRKEGQNVTLSCEQNLNHDAMYWYRQDPGQGLRLIYYSQIVNDFQKGDIAEGYSVSREKKESFPLTVTSAQKNPTAFYLCASSIGGGGNNEAFFGQGTRLTVV.

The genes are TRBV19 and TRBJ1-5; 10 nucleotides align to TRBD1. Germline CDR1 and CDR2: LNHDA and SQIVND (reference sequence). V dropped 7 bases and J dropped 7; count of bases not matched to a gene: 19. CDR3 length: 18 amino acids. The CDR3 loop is CASTRDRGGWGLRQPQHF. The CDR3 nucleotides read TGTGCCAGTACCAGGGACAGGGGCGGATGGGGGTTAAGACAGCCCCAGCATTTT.

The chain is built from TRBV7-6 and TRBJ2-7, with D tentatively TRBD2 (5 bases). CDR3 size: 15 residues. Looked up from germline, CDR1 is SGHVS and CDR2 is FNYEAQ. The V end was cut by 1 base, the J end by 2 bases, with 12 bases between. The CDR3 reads CASSLVAGSAYEQYV. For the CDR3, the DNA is TGTGCCAGCAGCTTAGTCGCGGGTTCGGCCTACGAGCAGTACGTC.

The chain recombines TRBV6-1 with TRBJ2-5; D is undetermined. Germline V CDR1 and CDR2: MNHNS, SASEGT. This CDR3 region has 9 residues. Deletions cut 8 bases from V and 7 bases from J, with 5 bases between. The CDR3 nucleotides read TGTGCCAGCCCCGGGACCCAGTACTTC. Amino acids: CASPGTQYF.

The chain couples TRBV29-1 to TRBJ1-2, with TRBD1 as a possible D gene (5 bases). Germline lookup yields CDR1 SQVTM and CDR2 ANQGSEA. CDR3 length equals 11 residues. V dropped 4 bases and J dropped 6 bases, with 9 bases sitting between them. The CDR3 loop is CSVARDHGYTF. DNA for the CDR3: TGCAGCGTTGCCAGGGACCATGGCTACACCTTC.